The 25 T cell receptor beta chains reported below all come from one sample, sequenced in a study of cytomegalovirus exposure and HLA in healthy donors. The PCR made use of 60 Vbeta and 13 Jbeta primers. Some clones are missing from TCRdb's copy, which holds only in-frame ones; the method was immunoSEQ multiplex PCR. Of 100,000 to 150,000 clones listed, about two thirds were seen once; the top ten hold about 2.4%. Sequencing was performed on PBMCs. The receptors stem from a woman aged 55-69 years in good health and CMV-seropositive.

This clone was observed a few times. An end of the junction does not agree with germline; a read error may underlie this. The CDR3 protein is CSSSVPLGVNEKLFF. The DNA for the CDR3 is TGTTCCAGCAGCGTACCGCTAGGGGTCAATGAAAAACTGTTTTTT. The chain combines TRBV7-9 with TRBJ1-4, with D tentatively TRBD1 (5 bases). This CDR3 contains 15 residues. Germline assignment: CDR1 SEHNR and CDR2 FQNEAQ (reference sequence).

This chain uses TRBV27 with TRBJ2-1; D is uncertain. The V end was cut by 2 bases, the J end by 1 base, with 6 bases between. This CDR3 region has 14 residues. Germline CDR1 reads MNHEY; CDR2 reads SMNVEV (reference sequence). CDR3 region: CASSLRPSYNEQFF. CDR3 DNA sequence: TGTGCCAGCAGTTTACGTCCGTCCTACAATGAGCAGTTCTTC.

This rearrangement joins TRBV5-8 to TRBJ1-4; 9 nucleotides match TRBD1. The junction had 5 bases not matched to a gene; V was cut back by 0 bases and J by 8 bases. This CDR3 is 15 amino acids long. Germline V CDR1 and CDR2: SGHTS, YDEGEE. The CDR3 DNA follows: TGTGCCAGCAGCTTGGGGACAGGGGTTCGGGAAAAACTGTTTTTT. Translating it yields CASSLGTGVREKLFF. The whole variable domain, filled in from reference TRBV5-8 and TRBJ1-4, reads EAGVTQSPTHLIKTRGQQATLRCSPISGHTSVYWYQQALGLGLQFLLWYDEGEERNRGNFPPRFSGRQFPNYSSELNVNALELEDSALYLCASSLGTGVREKLFFGSGTQLSVL.

The rearrangement links TRBV5-1 to TRBJ2-7, with 12 bases that match TRBD2. The CDR3 runs 15 residues. V was pared by 0 bases and J by 3 bases, with 1 base of the junction left unmatched. The germline CDR1 and CDR2 sequences are SGHRS and YFSETQ. The CDR3 sequence is CASSLGTSGVYEQYF. The DNA for the CDR3 is TGCGCCAGCAGCTTGGGGACTAGCGGGGTCTACGAGCAGTACTTC.

CDR3 amino acids: CASSLAGKSYF. The CDR3 DNA is TGTGCCAGCAGCCTAGCCGGTAAATCATACTTC. The chain has TRBV6-6 and TRBJ2-7, with TRBD2 as a possible D gene (5 bases). This CDR3 is 11 amino acids long. V was shortened by 6 bases and J by 13 bases, with 16 bases between the two germline ends. Looked up from germline, CDR1 is MNHNY and CDR2 is SVGAGI (reference sequence).

The chain combines TRBV7-9 with TRBJ1-1; D remains ambiguous. The CDR3 extends over 14 amino acids. With 1 base removed from V and 5 bases from J, the gap between germline ends came to 11 bases. Germline V lookup: CDR1 SEHNR, CDR2 FQNEAQ (reference sequence). The CDR3 spells CASSLVLGGTEAFF. The CDR3, as DNA: TGTGCCAGCAGCTTAGTGCTGGGAGGAACTGAAGCTTTCTTT.

The chain recombines TRBV5-1 with TRBJ2-1; D possibly corresponds to TRBD1 (6 bases). The CDR3 covers 14 residues. The V end lost 4 bases, the J end lost 10 bases, and 18 bases lay between the germline ends. Germline V gene data show CDR1 as SGHRS and CDR2 as YFSETQ. The DNA of the CDR3 is TGCGCCAGCAGCGTTACCACAGGGAGATGGGAGCAGTTCTTC. It codes for CASSVTTGRWEQFF.

The chain's CDR3 is CAISESWGDREQFF. In DNA, the CDR3 is TGTGCCATCAGTGAGTCTTGGGGGGACCGTGAGCAGTTCTTC. This chain uses TRBV10-3 with TRBJ2-1; weak D call: TRBD2 (6 bases). The V end was cut by 0 bases, the J end by 9 bases, with 12 bases between. The CDR3 is 14 amino acids. Germline V gene lookup returns CDR1 ENHRY and CDR2 SYGVKD.

This chain links TRBV5-1 with TRBJ2-2, with 13 bases identical to TRBD2. The CDR3 is 15 amino acids. The V gene's germline CDR1 is SGHRS and CDR2 YFSETQ. J was trimmed by 6 bases and V by 1 base; bases with no gene match: 0. In nucleotides, the CDR3 is TGCGCCAGCAGCTTGACTAGCGGGAGGGCCGGGGAGCTGTTTTTT. It is translated as CASSLTSGRAGELFF.

The chain recombines TRBV9 with TRBJ2-7, with D perhaps matching TRBD1 (6 bases). The V end lost 6 bases, the J end lost 7 bases, and 20 bases lay between the germline ends. The CDR3 extends over 14 amino acids. The germline CDR1 and CDR2 sequences are SGDLS and YYNGEE. The CDR3 region is CASTLLPNTGEQYF. In nucleotides, the CDR3 is TGTGCCAGCACCCTTCTCCCCAATACAGGGGAGCAGTACTTC.

CDR3: CASSPMGGGGLTDTQYF. DNA of the CDR3: TGTGCCAGCAGCCCTATGGGTGGCGGGGGTCTCACAGATACGCAGTATTTT. The chain recombines TRBV9 with TRBJ2-3, with TRBD2 identical over 7 bases. This CDR3 has 17 amino acids. V was pared by 4 bases and J by 2 bases, with 13 bases of the junction left unmatched. CDR1 is SGDLS, CDR2 YYNGEE, per germline.

The genes are TRBV15 and TRBJ1-5, with 8 bases lining up with TRBD1. Germline CDR1 is LNHNV and CDR2 is YYDKDF (reference sequence). J gave up 4 bases and V 6 bases, and 8 bases lay outside the gene matches. The CDR3 totals 15 residues. The DNA for the CDR3 is TGTGCCACCAGTCCGGCCAGGGGGCAAAATCAGCCCCAGCATTTT. This encodes CATSPARGQNQPQHF.

V usage is TRBV9 and J usage is TRBJ2-3, with D possibly TRBD2 on 6 matching bases. Trimming pared 1 base from V and 2 bases from J, leaving 14 bases between. CDR3 length: 16 residues. The germline gives CDR1 SGDLS, CDR2 YYNGEE. Written as DNA, the CDR3 is TGTGCCAGCAGCGTATCTGGGGGGACTTCCACAGATACGCAGTATTTT. Translated, it gives CASSVSGGTSTDTQYF.

The chain employs TRBV4-2 and TRBJ2-5, with 14 bases matching TRBD2. V was pared by 4 bases and J by 5 bases, with 15 bases of the junction left unmatched. This CDR3 spans 19 amino acids. Germline V gives CDR1 LGHNA, CDR2 YNFKEQ. The CDR3 DNA follows: TGTGCCAGCAGCCCTGAGATAGGCGGACTAGCGGGGGGCCGGGAGACCCAGTACTTC. Amino acid sequence: CASSPEIGGLAGGRETQYF.

V usage is TRBV5-8 and J usage is TRBJ2-5; TRBD1 agrees at 7 bases. Germline CDR1 reads SGHTS; CDR2 reads YDEGEE. CDR3 length: 15 amino acids. The ends lost 0 bases at V and 3 bases at J; junction bases unmatched: 5. CDR3 in amino acids: CASSLVWDREETQYF. The CDR3 nucleotides are TGTGCCAGCAGCTTGGTTTGGGACAGAGAAGAGACCCAGTACTTC.

The chain is built from TRBV7-3 and TRBJ2-5, with D possibly being TRBD2 (6 bases). CDR3 length: 16 residues. V dropped 1 base and J dropped 1 base, with 13 bases sitting between them. Per germline, CDR1 SGHTA and CDR2 FQGTGA. CDR3 bases: TGTGCCAGCAGCTTAATGGGGCGGGGACTCCAAGAGACCCAGTACTTC. Encoded protein: CASSLMGRGLQETQYF. Combining the CDR3 with reference TRBV7-3 and TRBJ2-5 gives the whole variable domain GAGVSQTPSNKVTEKGKYVELRCDPISGHTALYWYRQSLGQGPEFLIYFQGTGAADDSGLPNDRFFAVRPEGSVSTLKIQRTERGDSAVYLCASSLMGRGLQETQYFGPGTRLLVL.

The rearrangement uses TRBV4-2 and TRBJ1-6; D ambiguous. Trimming left V 1 base short and J 4 bases short, with 8 bases between. The CDR3 length is 15 residues. The germline V gene encodes CDR1 LGHNA and CDR2 YNFKEQ. CDR3 nucleotide sequence: TGTGCCAGCAGCCAAGGTGAGGGTTATAATTCACCCCTCCACTTT. As protein: CASSQGEGYNSPLHF.

The rearrangement links TRBV10-3 to TRBJ2-5; TRBD2 is a possible D gene (5 bases). CDR3 length equals 13 residues. V lost 6 bases and J lost 2, with 10 bases in between. CDR1 and CDR2 from the germline V gene are ENHRY and SYGVKD. The CDR3: CAISNRGQETQYF. The CDR3 coding sequence is TGTGCCATCAGCAACAGAGGGCAAGAGACCCAGTACTTC.

This sequence joins TRBV9 and TRBJ1-2, with no clear D. CDR1 and CDR2 from the germline V gene are SGDLS and YYNGEE. Trimming removed 2 bases at V and 4 bases at J, with 15 bases between. The CDR3 spans 15 residues. This chain's CDR3 is CASSVQDSPTYGYTF. Here the CDR3 DNA reads TGTGCCAGCAGCGTCCAGGACTCCCCAACCTATGGCTACACCTTC.

The chain carries TRBV5-6 and TRBJ2-4, with 8 bases that match TRBD2. With V trimmed by 4 bases and J by 13 bases, 4 bases remained unmatched. CDR3 length: 11 amino acids. The germline gives CDR1 SGHDT, CDR2 YYEEEE. In DNA, the CDR3 is TGTGCCAGCAGCCGGGAGGGGGAACAGTACTTC. Translated, it gives CASSREGEQYF. The full variable domain, in which reference TRBV5-6 and TRBJ2-4 provide the parts outside the CDR3, is DAGVTQSPTHLIKTRGQQVTLRCSPKSGHDTVSWYQQALGQGPQFIFQYYEEEERQRGNFPDRFSGHQFPNYSSELNVNALLLGDSALYLCASSREGEQYFGAGTRLSVL.

The gene calls are TRBV27 and TRBJ2-1; 9 bases agree with TRBD2. CDR1 is MNHEY and CDR2 is SMNVEV in the germline V gene (reference sequence). This CDR3 has 16 residues. Trimming cost V 5 bases and J 8 bases; bases outside gene matches: 13. This CDR3 reads CASSQQSGGSKDEQFF. CDR3 sequence (DNA): TGTGCCAGCAGTCAGCAAAGCGGGGGGTCGAAGGATGAGCAGTTCTTC.

This chain's CDR3 is CASSTGGNGYTF. CDR3 nucleotides: TGTGCCAGTAGTACAGGGGGTAATGGCTACACCTTC. The rearrangement links TRBV19 to TRBJ1-2, with 7 bases lining up with TRBD1. Germline V gene lookup returns CDR1 LNHDA and CDR2 SQIVND (reference sequence). The CDR3 covers 12 residues. The junction had 2 bases not matched to a gene; V was cut back by 4 bases and J by 6 bases.

This sequence joins TRBV10-3 and TRBJ2-1; 16 nucleotides align to TRBD2. J lost 7 bases, V lost 8 bases, and 5 bases had no gene match. Germline values: CDR1 ENHRY, CDR2 SYGVKD. The CDR3 is 15 residues long. The CDR3 protein is CAIGTSGGASNEQFF. CDR3 nucleotides: TGTGCCATCGGGACTAGCGGGGGGGCATCGAATGAGCAGTTCTTC.

The chain's CDR3 is CASRAGTGNTGELFF. Written as DNA, the CDR3 is TGTGCCAGCAGGGCCGGGACAGGGAACACCGGGGAGCTGTTTTTT. The V gene is TRBV6-6, the J gene TRBJ2-2, with TRBD1 matching over 8 bases. V gave up 6 bases and J gave up 1 base; unmatched junction bases: 4. The CDR3 is made up of 15 amino acids. CDR1 MNHNY and CDR2 SVGAGI come from the germline V gene (reference sequence).

V is TRBV15 and J is TRBJ1-1; the match to TRBD1 covers 7 bases. Looked up from germline, CDR1 is LNHNV and CDR2 is YYDKDF (reference sequence). Germline trimming cut 7 bases from V and 8 bases from J; bases unmatched to any gene: 10. The CDR3 spans 13 residues. The CDR3 loop reads CATTAGQRQEAFF. DNA of the CDR3: TGTGCCACCACGGCGGGACAGCGCCAAGAAGCTTTCTTT.